The source of this T cell receptor (beta chain) is a study of vaccination and CD4 T cells after COVID-19 (dated by TCRdb to about 2022). With regard to the full study: Convalescent patients had a positive SARS-CoV-2 result on nasal swab PCR, and of these patients, several had mild disease and one had severe disease. Post-COVID blood samples were collected from convalescent patients a median of around 100 days after diagnosis, with a range of about 30 to 161 days. The cultures were stimulated with overlapping spike peptide pools from SARS-CoV-2 and from the common cold coronaviruses HCoV-NL63, HCoV-OC43 and HCoV-229E. The convalescent cohort included six males and four females, with two Hispanic individuals, seven Caucasians, two Asians and one multiracial person. Post-vaccine blood samples were collected a median of about 72 days after the second vaccine dose, ranging from roughly 13 to 250 days. In control cultures, a CEFX viral epitope pool was used as positive control, an HIV-1 Nef peptide pool was used as negative control, or no peptide was added. In roughly nine COVID-19 convalescent patients and 4 infection-naive healthy vaccine recipients, the spike-specific CD4+ TCR repertoire before mRNA vaccination was compared with the repertoire after mRNA vaccination. Two doses of either the Pfizer-BioNTech BNT162b2 vaccine (n=8) or the Moderna mRNA-1273 vaccine (n=2) were administered to participants. General findings and caveats noted by the study authors: Among convalescent patients, a median about 86% of the SARS-CoV-2-reactive clones seen after vaccination appeared only after vaccination, which suggests priming specific to the vaccine. The median count of SARS-CoV-2-reactive clonotypes went up from 20 to 25 after infection to 38 after vaccination, although the change was not significant. Nearly all vaccine-specific clones in convalescent patients (304 of 307) were mono-reactive for SARS-CoV-2 spike rather than cross-reactive with common cold coronaviruses. Relatively few convalescent patients were included in the study, and early timepoints after natural infection were not analyzed.

The meaning of the sample's treatment or condition label: 10-day PBMC culture with coronavirus spike peptide pools or control peptides (ViraFEST assay). The ViraFEST assay, used in the study, expanded antigen-specific T cells with peptide pools and then identified the expanded clonotypes through TCR sequencing. Positive SARS-CoV-2 PCR tests in the convalescent patients dated from March to December 2020, before Alpha, Beta and Delta variants emerged in the United States. PBMCs were cultured at roughly 2 million per well in IMDM supplemented with approximately 5% human AB serum and about 10 IU/ml IL-2, with around 10 ug/ml peptide pools added. Half of the culture medium was replaced with fresh IL-2-containing medium on days 3 and 7. CD4+ T cells were isolated after about 10 days of culture through negative selection using the EasySep CD4+ T cell isolation kit. Ficoll-Paque Plus gradient centrifugation was used to isolate PBMCs from whole blood, and the isolated PBMCs were then either used fresh or cryopreserved at -140C. Culture conditions were generally each tested in triplicate wells.

Including the terminal cysteine and phenylalanine, the CDR3 comprises 12 residues. Just the 36-base CDR3 DNA is kept, in frame starting at base 1. Trimming removed 3 bases from V and 1 base from J, leaving 4 bases between the germline ends. Sequences KGHSH (CDR1) and LQKENI (CDR2) are obtained from the germline V gene. The library was produced with PCR. DNA from cultured CD4+ T cells underwent TCR sequencing with the Oncomine TCR Beta short-read assay at the Johns Hopkins FTIC core. The QIAamp micro DNA kit was used to extract genomic DNA from the cultured CD4+ T cells. Oncomine TCR Beta libraries from cultured CD4+ T cells were pooled with unique dual indexes and sequenced on an Illumina iSeq 100. The original pipeline was this. Non-productive sequences were removed, and CDR3s that did not start with C, did not end with F or W, or were shorter than 7 amino acids were discarded. Antigen-specific clonotypes were identified with the MANAFEST web application by comparing peptide-stimulated wells with reference and other culture wells. To be called positive, a clone needed an FDR below 0.05, an odds ratio above 5, and a productive frequency above 0.1% in at least two of three replicate wells. Clonotypes that were significantly expanded in both SARS-CoV-2 spike wells and at least one common cold coronavirus spike condition were defined as cross-reactive. Using R version 3.6.1, CDR3 homology was evaluated through Levenshtein distances (stringdist) along with unrooted phylogenetic trees (ape). TCRdb ran its own pipeline on the public reads, namely fastp trimming at Q25 and MiXCR clone calling, and kept in-frame beta chains. Every entry covers one CDR3 protein and lists the most common genes and DNA from its rows. It is TCRdb's table, rather than the study itself, that gives the V and J calls and clone size. For this sample the table gives about 16,000 distinct CDR3 sequences, of which less than 70% were detected only once. Around 21% of the sample is held by the ten biggest clonotypes.

Concerning this clonotype: Its cognate antigen has yet to be identified. Base qualities are not recorded, but no much larger clone differs from it by a single base.

The source material was CD4+ T cells from blood, cultured in vitro, sampled before SARS-CoV-2 vaccination. The chain is assembled from TRBV18 and TRBJ2-7; the D gene is unclear. The clonotype was recovered from a human donor who had recovered from COVID-19. The DNA is TGTGCCAGCTCACCCGATTCCTACGAGCAGTACTTC. It translates as CASSPDSYEQYF.